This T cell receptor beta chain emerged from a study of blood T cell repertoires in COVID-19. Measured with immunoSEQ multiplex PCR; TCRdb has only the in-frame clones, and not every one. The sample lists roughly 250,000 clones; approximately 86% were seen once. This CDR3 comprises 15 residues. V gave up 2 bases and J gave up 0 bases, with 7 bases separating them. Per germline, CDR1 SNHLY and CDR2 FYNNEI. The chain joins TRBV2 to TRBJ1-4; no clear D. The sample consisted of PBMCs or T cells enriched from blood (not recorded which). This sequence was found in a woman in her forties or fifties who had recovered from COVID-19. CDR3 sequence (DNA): TGTGCCAGCAGTGAACGCGCGGCAACTAATGAAAAACTGTTTTTT. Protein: CASSERAATNEKLFF.